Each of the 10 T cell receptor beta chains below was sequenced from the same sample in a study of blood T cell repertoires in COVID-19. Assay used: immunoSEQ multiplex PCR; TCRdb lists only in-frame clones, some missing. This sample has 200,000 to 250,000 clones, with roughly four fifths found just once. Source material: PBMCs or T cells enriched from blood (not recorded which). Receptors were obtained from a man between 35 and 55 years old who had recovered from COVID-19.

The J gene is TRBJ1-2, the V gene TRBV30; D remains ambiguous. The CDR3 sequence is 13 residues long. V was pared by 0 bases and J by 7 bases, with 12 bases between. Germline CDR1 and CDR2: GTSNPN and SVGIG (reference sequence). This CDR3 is CAWSVVQVGGYTF. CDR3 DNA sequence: TGTGCCTGGAGTGTAGTTCAGGTCGGTGGCTACACCTTC.

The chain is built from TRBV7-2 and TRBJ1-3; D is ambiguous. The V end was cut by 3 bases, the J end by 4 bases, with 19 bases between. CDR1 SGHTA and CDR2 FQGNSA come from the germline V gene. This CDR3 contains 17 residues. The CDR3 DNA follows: TGTGCCAGCAGCTTGGGCCCCGCGTCAGTCTTGGGAAACACCATATATTTT. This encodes CASSLGPASVLGNTIYF.

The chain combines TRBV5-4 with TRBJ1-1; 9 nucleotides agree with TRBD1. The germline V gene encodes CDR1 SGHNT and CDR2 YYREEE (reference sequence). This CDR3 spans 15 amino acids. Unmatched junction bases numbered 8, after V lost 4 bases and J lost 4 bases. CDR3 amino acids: CASSRRTGETTEAFF. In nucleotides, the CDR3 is TGTGCCAGCAGCCGACGGACAGGGGAAACCACTGAAGCTTTCTTT.

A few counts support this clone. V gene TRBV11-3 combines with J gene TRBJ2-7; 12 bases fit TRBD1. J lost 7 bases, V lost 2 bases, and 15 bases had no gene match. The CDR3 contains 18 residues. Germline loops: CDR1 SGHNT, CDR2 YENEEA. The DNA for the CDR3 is TGTGCCAGCAGCTTACTACCTCCCCGGGACAGGGGGCTAGGTGAGCAGTACTTC. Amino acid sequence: CASSLLPPRDRGLGEQYF.

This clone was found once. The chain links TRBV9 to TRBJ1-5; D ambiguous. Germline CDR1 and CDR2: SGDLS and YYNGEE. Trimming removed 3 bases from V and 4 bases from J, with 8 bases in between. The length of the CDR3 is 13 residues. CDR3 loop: CASSATYNQPQHF. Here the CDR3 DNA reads TGTGCCAGCAGCGCTACCTATAATCAGCCCCAGCATTTT.

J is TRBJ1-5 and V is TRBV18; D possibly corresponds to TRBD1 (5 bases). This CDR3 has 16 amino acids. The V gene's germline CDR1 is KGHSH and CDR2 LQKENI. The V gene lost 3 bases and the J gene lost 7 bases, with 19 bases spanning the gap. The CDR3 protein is CASSPVQGTAGQPQHF. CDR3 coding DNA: TGTGCCAGCTCACCGGTTCAGGGCACCGCCGGCCAGCCCCAGCATTTT.

CDR3 DNA: TGTGCCAGCAGTTACGCGGGGGGAAGCTCGTATGGCTACACCTTC. Its protein product is CASSYAGGSSYGYTF. The chain couples TRBV6-5 to TRBJ1-2, with D perhaps TRBD1 (5 bases). Germline-derived CDR1 and CDR2 are MNHEY and SVGAGI. Trimming shortened V by 2 bases and J by 5 bases, and 15 bases separated the two germline ends. The CDR3 is 15 amino acids.

The CDR3 loop is CASSFLRQGAGEQYF. The CDR3 DNA follows: TGTGCCAGCAGTTTCCTACGACAGGGGGCGGGGGAGCAGTACTTC. The chain employs TRBV28 and TRBJ2-7, with 10 bases lining up with TRBD1. The germline V gene encodes CDR1 MDHEN and CDR2 SYDVKM. This CDR3 region has 15 residues. Trimming cost V 3 bases and J 7 bases; bases outside gene matches: 9.

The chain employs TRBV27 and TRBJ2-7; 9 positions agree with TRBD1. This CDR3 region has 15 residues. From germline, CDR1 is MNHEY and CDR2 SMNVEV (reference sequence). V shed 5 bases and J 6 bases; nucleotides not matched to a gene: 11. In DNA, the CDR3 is TGTGCCAGCAGTCACACCGGGACAGGGACGATCGAGCAGTACTTC. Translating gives CASSHTGTGTIEQYF.

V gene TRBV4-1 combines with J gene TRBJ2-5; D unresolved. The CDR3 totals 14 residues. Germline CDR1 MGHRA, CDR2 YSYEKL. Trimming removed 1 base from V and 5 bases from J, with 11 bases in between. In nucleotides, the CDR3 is TGCGCCAGCAGCCAAGGCCACTATGTGGAGACCCAGTACTTC. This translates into CASSQGHYVETQYF.